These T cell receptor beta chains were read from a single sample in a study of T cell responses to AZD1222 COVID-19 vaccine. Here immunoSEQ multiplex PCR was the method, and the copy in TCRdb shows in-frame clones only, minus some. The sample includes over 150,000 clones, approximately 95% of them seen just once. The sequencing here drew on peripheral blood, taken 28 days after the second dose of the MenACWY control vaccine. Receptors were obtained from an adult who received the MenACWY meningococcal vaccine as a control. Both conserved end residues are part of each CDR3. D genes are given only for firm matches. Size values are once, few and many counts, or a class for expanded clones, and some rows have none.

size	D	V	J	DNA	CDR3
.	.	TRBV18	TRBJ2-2	TGTGCCAGCTCACCAGGGGTGGCTTCCACCGGGGAGCTGTTTTTT	CASSPGVASTGELFF
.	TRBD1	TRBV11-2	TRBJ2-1	TGTGCCAGCAGCTTAGGAGGGGGCTTCAACAATGAGCAGTTCTTC	CASSLGGGFNNEQFF
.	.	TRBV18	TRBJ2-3	TGTGCCAGCTCCCCTACGAGAACCGATACGCAGTATTTT	CASSPTRTDTQYF
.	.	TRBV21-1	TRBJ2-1	TGTGCCAGCAGCAAGGGACTAGCGGGGGGCCTAATCTACAATGAGCAGTTCTTC	CASSKGLAGGLIYNEQFF
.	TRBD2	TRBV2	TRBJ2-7	TGTGCCAGCAGTGACCGAGCGGGGGGGCCGCGTGAGCAGTACTTC	CASSDRAGGPREQYF
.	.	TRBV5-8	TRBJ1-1	TGTGCCAGCAGCTTGACCCTGAACACTGAAGCTTTCTTT	CASSLTLNTEAFF
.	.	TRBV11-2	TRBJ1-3	TGTGCCAGCAGCTTAGACTACGGGACTGGAAACACCATATATTTT	CASSLDYGTGNTIYF
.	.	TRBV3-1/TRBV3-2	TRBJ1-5	TGTGCCAGCAGCCATAGCGGGCGGGCTGGCAATCAGCCCCAGCATTTT	CASSHSGRAGNQPQHF
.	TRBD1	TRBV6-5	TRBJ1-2	TGTGCCAGCACCGGACAGGGGACCTATGGCTACACCTTC	CASTGQGTYGYTF
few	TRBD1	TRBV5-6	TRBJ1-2	TGTGCCAGCAGCTTGGGTCAGGGGGCTAGGTATGGCTACACCTTC	CASSLGQGARYGYTF
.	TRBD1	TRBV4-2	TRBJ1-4	TGTGCCAGCAGCCAAGATACAGGGGCCGATGAAAAACTGTTTTTT	CASSQDTGADEKLFF
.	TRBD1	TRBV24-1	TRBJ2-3	TGTGCCACCAGTTTGACAGGGGGAACAGATACGCAGTATTTT	CATSLTGGTDTQYF
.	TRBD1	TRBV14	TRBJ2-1	TGTGCCAGCAGCTCCAGACAGGGGGTGAGTGAGCAGTTCTTC	CASSSRQGVSEQFF
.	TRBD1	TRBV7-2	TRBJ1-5	TGTGCCAGCAGCCAGGGACAGTATCAGCCCCAGCATTTT	CASSQGQYQPQHF
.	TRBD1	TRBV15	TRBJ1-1	TGTGCCACCAGCACCACAGGGGGGGGGAGCACTGAAGCTTTCTTT	CATSTTGGGSTEAFF
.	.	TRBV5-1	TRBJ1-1	TGCGCCAGCAGCCCGGCGGGGAGGAGGGCTGAAGCTTTCTTT	CASSPAGRRAEAFF
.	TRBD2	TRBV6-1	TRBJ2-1	TGTGCCAGCAGTGACGGCGTCGGGGGGGCGGGACTCTTCTACAATGAGCAGTTCTTC	CASSDGVGGAGLFYNEQFF
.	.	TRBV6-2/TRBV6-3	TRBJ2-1	TGTGCCAGCACCCCCAGGGGGGTGGGGCGGACCCCGCAGTTCTTC	CASTPRGVGRTPQFF
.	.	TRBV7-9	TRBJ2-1	TGTGCCAGCAGCTTGGTAACATCGTCGGCTGAGCAGTTCTTC	CASSLVTSSAEQFF
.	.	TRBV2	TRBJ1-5	TGTGCCAGCAGTGCTGAGGAAGGGTCGGCGGGACAGCCCCAGCATTTT	CASSAEEGSAGQPQHF
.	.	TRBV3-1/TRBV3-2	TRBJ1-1	TGTGCCAGCAGCCAAGGGCGGAACACTGAAGCTTTCTTT	CASSQGRNTEAFF
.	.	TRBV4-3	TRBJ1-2	TGCGCCAGCAGCCAAGGGGTGGCAGCAAACTATGGCTACACCTTC	CASSQGVAANYGYTF
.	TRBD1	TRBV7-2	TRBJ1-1	TGTGCCAGCAGCTTAGGGACAGGTCTTGAAGCTTTCTTT	CASSLGTGLEAFF
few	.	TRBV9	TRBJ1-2	TGTGCCAGCGGGGGCGAATGGGGAGGCTACACCTTC	CASGGEWGGYTF
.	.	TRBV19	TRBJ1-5	TGTGCCAGTAGTTTGGAACAGAATCAGCCCCAGCATTTT	CASSLEQNQPQHF
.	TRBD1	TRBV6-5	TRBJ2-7	TGTGCCAGCAGTCCGGGACAGAGCTCCTACGAGCAGTACTTC	CASSPGQSSYEQYF
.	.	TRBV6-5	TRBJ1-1	TGTGCCAGCAGTTATGGGCGGCCCGGAGTGAACACTGAAGCTTTCTTT	CASSYGRPGVNTEAFF
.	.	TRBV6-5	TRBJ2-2	TGTGCCAGCATCGGACGGATCTTTAACACCGGGGAGCTGTTTTTT	CASIGRIFNTGELFF
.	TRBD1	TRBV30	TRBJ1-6	TGTGCCTGGAGATGGACAGGGGGCAATTCCTATAATTCACCCCTCCACTTT	CAWRWTGGNSYNSPLHF
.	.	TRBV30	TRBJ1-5	TGTGCCTGGAGCCGGGGCCCGAATCAGCCCCAGCATTTT	CAWSRGPNQPQHF
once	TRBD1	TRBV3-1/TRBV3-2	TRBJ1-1	TGTGCCAGCAGAACAGGGGGAAGCTTTAACACTGAAGCTTTCTTT	CASRTGGSFNTEAFF
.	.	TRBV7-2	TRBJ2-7	TGTGCCAGCAGCTCGGCATTCTCTATCTCCTACGAGCAGTACTTC	CASSSAFSISYEQYF
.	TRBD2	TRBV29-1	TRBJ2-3	TGCAGCGTTGTAAGGGGGACTAGGGCAGATACGCAGTATTTT	CSVVRGTRADTQYF
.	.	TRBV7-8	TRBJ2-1	TGTGCCAGCACCAAAGGCCCTACTTCCTACAATGAGCAGTTCTTC	CASTKGPTSYNEQFF
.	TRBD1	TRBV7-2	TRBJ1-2	TGTGCCAGCAGCTCCCCCGGGACAGGGCTCTATGGCTACACCTTC	CASSSPGTGLYGYTF
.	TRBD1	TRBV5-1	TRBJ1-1	TGCGCCAGCAGCTTGGGGCAGGGGGTTGCCGCTTTCTTT	CASSLGQGVAAFF
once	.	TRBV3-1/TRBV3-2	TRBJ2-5	TGTGCCAGCAGCCCCAATGGAGAGACCCAGTACTTC	CASSPNGETQYF
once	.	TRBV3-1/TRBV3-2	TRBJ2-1	TGTGCCAGCAGCTACGGGACTTCGGGTGAGCAGTTCTTC	CASSYGTSGEQFF
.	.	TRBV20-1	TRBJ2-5	TGCAGCGCCACAGCACAAGAGACCCAGTACTTC	CSATAQETQYF
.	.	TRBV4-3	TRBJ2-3	TGCGCCAGCAGCCAAGATGGGGGGCGGAATACGCAGTATTTT	CASSQDGGRNTQYF
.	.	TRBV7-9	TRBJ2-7	TGTGCCAGCAGCTTAGCCGTAGAGGTTGCCGAGCAGTACTTC	CASSLAVEVAEQYF
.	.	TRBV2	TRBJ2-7	TGTGCCAGCGAGGGTTACGAGCAGTACTTC	CASEGYEQYF
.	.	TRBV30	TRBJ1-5	TGTGCCTGGAGTTCGGGATCTAGCAATCAGCCCCAGCATTTT	CAWSSGSSNQPQHF
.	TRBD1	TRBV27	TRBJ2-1	TGTGCCAGCAGTCACAGGGGGAATGAGCAGTTCTTC	CASSHRGNEQFF
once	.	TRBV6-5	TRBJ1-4	TGTGCCAGCAGTTACGTGGCAGGGGCAGAAAAACTGTTTTTT	CASSYVAGAEKLFF
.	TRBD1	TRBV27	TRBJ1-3	TGTGCCAGTGACCGACAGGGACCTGGAAACACCATATATTTT	CASDRQGPGNTIYF
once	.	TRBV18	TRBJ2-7	TGTGCCAGCTCACACAGGCTACCGTACTACGAGCAGTACTTC	CASSHRLPYYEQYF
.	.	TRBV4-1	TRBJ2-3	TGCGCCAGCAGCCAAGAGGACAGTGCCTCCACAGATACGCAGTATTTT	CASSQEDSASTDTQYF
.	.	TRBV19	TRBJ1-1	TGTGCCAGTAGTGACCGACAGAACACTGAAGCTTTCTTT	CASSDRQNTEAFF
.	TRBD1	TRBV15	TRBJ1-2	TGTGCCACCAGCAGAGTGATACAGGGGGCGGGTGGCTACACCTTC	CATSRVIQGAGGYTF
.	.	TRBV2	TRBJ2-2	TGTGCCAGCAGTGAATACGTGGGAAACACCGGGGAGCTGTTTTTT	CASSEYVGNTGELFF
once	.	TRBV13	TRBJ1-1	TGTGCCAGCACCTTACGCGGGAACACTGAAGCTTTCTTT	CASTLRGNTEAFF
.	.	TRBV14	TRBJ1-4	TGTGCCAGCAGCCAAGATCGTGCGGGTAATGAAAAACTGTTTTTT	CASSQDRAGNEKLFF
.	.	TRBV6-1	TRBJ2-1	TGTGCCAGCAGTGAGGTGGTGAGTGGCGGTGAGCAGTTCTTC	CASSEVVSGGEQFF
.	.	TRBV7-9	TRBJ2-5	TGTGCCAGCAGCCAGGGAGCCCAAGAGACCCAGTACTTC	CASSQGAQETQYF
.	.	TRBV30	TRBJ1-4	TGTGCCTGGAACTACAATGAAAAACTGTTTTTT	CAWNYNEKLFF
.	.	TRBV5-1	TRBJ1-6	TGCGCCAGCAGCTTGGGGACAGAGAATTCACCCCTCCACTTT	CASSLGTENSPLHF